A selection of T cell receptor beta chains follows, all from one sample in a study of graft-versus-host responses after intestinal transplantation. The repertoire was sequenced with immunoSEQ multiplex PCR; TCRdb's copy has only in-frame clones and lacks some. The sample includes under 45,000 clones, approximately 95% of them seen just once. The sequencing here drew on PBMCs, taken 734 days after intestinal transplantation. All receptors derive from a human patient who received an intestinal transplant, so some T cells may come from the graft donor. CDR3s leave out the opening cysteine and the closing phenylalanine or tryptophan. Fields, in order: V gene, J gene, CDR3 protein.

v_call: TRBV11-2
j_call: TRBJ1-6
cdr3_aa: ASSLGGGHSPLH

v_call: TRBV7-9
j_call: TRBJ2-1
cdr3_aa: ASSARVASSYNEQF

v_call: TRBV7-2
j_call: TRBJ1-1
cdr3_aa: ASSVPRVRGLF

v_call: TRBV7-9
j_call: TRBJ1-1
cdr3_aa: ASSDRGRGTEAF

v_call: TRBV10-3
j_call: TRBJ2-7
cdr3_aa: AIMAGQMTYEQY

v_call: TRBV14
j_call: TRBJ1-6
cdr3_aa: ASSTGPNSPLH

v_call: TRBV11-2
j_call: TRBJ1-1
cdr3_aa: ASSLLFGTEAF

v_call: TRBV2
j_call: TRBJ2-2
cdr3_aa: ASSGTGELF

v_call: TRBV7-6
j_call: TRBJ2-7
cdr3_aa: ASSSAATSGSIEQY

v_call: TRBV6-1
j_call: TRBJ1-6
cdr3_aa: ASSSQGAFNSPLH

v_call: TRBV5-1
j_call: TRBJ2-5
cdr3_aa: ASSFFGVQETQY

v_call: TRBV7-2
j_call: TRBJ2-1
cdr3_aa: ASSLVLLWGEQF

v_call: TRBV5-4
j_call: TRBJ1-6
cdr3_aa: ASSSEGELATPLH

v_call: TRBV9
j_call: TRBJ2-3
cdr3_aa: ASSVVGGEYPTDTQY

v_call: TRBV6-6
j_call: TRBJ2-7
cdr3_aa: ASSPPTSGTVYEQY

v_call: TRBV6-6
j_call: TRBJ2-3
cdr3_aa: ASSYEEDTQY

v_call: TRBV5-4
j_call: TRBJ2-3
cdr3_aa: ASSLDRSRSHTDTQY

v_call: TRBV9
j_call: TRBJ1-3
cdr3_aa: ASSVDGGNTIY

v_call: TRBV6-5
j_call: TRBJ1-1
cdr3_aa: ASSEAGHTEAF

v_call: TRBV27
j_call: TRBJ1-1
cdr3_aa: ASSTGQGGTEAF

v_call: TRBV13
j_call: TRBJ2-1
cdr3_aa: ASSLGFRDYNEQF

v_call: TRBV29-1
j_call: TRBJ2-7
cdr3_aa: SVSSDRDVDYEQY

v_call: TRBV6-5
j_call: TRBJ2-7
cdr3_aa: AAGVVAYEQY